This T cell receptor beta chain was retrieved from a study of blood T cell repertoires in COVID-19. Clones were read by immunoSEQ multiplex PCR, and TCRdb kept only the in-frame ones, dropping some. The sample holds 150,000 to 200,000 clones, over 75% seen once. This CDR3 spans 14 amino acids. In germline, CDR1 is MDHEN, CDR2 SYDVKM. The germline V and J ends were trimmed by 5 bases and 2 bases, with 12 bases remaining between them. V is TRBV28 and J is TRBJ1-1; no clear D. This TCR derives from a woman aged 18-30 years who had recovered from COVID-19. Source material: PBMCs or T cells enriched from blood (not recorded which). CDR3: CASSPRGSNTEAFF. In DNA form, the CDR3 reads TGTGCCAGCAGTCCCCGGGGAAGCAACACTGAAGCTTTCTTT.